This TCR beta chain was documented in a study of T cell responses to AZD1222 COVID-19 vaccine. Overall study findings and caveats: The donors showed a predominance of white British ancestry and of females, with possible underestimation of clonal diversity.

Comment on this clone: No antigen is known for it.

Sequencing used immunoSEQ multiplex PCR; TCRdb keeps in-frame clones, though not all of them. The sample contains over 100,000 clones, approximately 86% of which appear only once. This sample comprised peripheral blood, obtained 28 days after the second AZD1222 dose. The sequence was obtained from an adult who received the AZD1222 COVID-19 vaccine.

CDR3 amino acids: CASSPTETHNQPQHF. CDR3 DNA: TGTGCCAGCAGCCCGACAGAAACTCACAATCAGCCCCAGCATTTT. The chain joins TRBV6-5 to TRBJ1-5; tentatively, D is TRBD1 (5 bases). Germline V CDR1 and CDR2: MNHEY, SVGAGI. Trimming left V 6 bases short and J 3 bases short, with 15 bases between. This CDR3 contains 15 residues.